The TCR beta chain under discussion was sequenced for a study of blood T cell repertoires in COVID-19. Study summary: Samples came from the United States, Italy and Spain, spanning acute and convalescent COVID-19. T cells, B-cell-depleted T cells, or PBMCs supplied cDNA or gDNA.

Authors' processing steps: Estimation of nucleated cell counts was performed using reference gene primer amplification. Only in-frame clones appear in the TCRdb table, and some are missing; sequencing was by immunoSEQ multiplex PCR. The V and J calls and clone size come from that table; D and trimming were worked out from the DNA. Here the sample spans some 300,000 clones, around nine tenths being singletons. Those who participated ranged in age from 18 to 89 years and resided in about two dozen US areas. V lost 2 bases to trimming and J lost 7 bases; unmatched junction nucleotides: 7. The CDR3 totals 15 residues. CDR1 and CDR2 from the germline V gene are SNHLY and FYNNEI.

The sample was PBMCs or T cells enriched from blood (not recorded which). The TCR originated in a woman in her twenties or thirties who had been exposed to COVID-19. V usage is TRBV2 and J usage is TRBJ1-2, with 10 bases matching TRBD1. The CDR3 spells CASSELGTGAGGYTF. CDR3 sequence (DNA): TGTGCCAGCAGTGAACTTGGGACAGGGGCAGGTGGCTACACCTTC.